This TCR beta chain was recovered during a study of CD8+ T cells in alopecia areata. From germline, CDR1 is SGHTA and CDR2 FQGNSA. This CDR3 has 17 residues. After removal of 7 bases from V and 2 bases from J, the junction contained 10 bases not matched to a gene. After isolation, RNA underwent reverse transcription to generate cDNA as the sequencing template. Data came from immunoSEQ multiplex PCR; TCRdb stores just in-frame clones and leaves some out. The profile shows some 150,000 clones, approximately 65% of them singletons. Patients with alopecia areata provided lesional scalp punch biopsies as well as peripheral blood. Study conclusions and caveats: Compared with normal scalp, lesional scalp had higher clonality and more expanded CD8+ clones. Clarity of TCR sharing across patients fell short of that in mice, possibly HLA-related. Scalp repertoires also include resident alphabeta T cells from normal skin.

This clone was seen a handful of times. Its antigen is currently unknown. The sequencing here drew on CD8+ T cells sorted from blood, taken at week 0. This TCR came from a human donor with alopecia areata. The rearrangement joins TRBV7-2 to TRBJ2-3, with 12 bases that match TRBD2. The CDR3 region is CASIDRASGGVTDTQYF. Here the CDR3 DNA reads TGTGCCAGCATCGACAGGGCTAGCGGGGGGGTCACAGATACGCAGTATTTT.